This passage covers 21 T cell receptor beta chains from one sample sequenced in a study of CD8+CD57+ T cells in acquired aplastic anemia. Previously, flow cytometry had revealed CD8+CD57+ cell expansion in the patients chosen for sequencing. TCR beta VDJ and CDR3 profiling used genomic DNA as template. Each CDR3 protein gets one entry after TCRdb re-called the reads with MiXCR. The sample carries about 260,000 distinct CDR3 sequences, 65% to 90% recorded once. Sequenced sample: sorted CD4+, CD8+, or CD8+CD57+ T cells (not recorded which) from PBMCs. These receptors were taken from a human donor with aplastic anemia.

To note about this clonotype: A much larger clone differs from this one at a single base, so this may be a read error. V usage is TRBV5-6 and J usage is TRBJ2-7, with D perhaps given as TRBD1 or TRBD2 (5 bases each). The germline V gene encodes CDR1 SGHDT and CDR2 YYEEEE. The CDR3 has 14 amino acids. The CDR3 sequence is CASSFRGLAYGQYF. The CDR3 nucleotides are TGTGCCAGCAGCTTCCGGGGCCTAGCCTACGGGCAGTACTTC.

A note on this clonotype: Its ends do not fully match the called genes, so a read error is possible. CDR3 sequence reads: CSARKALSNKPQHF. CDR3 nucleotide sequence: TGCAGTGCTAGAAAAGCCCTTAGCAATAAGCCCCAGCATTTT. The V gene is TRBV20-1, the J gene TRBJ1-5, with D hard to call. Germline V gene lookup returns CDR1 DFQATT and CDR2 SNEGSKA (reference sequence). This CDR3 spans 14 amino acids.

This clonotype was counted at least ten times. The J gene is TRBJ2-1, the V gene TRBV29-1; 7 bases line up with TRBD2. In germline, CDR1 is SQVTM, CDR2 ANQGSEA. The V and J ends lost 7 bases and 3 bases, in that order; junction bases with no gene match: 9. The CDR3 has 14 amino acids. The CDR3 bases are TGCAGCGCCGAAACTAGCGACGACTACAATGAGCAGTTCTTC. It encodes CSAETSDDYNEQFF.

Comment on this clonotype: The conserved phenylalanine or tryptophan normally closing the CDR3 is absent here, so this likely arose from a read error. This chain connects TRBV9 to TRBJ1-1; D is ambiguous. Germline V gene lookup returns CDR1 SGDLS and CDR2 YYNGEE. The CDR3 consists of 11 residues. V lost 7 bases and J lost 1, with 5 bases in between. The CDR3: CASGTNTEAFL. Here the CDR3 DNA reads TGTGCCAGCGGAACGAACACTGAAGCTTTCCTT.

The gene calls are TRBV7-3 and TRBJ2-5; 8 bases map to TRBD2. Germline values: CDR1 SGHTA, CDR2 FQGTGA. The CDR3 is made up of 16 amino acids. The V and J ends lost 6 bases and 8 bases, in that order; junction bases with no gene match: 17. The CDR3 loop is CASSPGRGAGSPTQYF. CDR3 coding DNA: TGTGCCAGCAGTCCGGGGCGGGGGGCAGGCTCACCCACCCAGTACTTC.

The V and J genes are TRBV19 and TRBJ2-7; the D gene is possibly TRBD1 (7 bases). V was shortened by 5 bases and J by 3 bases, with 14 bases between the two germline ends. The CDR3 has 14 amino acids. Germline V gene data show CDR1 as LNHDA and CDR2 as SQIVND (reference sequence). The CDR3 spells CASSRRGTDYEQYF. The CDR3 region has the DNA TGTGCCAGTAGTCGTCGCGGGACAGACTACGAGCAGTACTTC.

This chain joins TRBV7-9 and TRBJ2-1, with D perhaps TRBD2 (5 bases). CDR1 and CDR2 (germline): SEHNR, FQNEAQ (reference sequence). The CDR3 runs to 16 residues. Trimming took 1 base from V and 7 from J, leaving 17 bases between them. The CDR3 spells CASSLGAGGADNEQFF. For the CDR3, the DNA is TGTGCCAGCAGCTTAGGTGCGGGCGGCGCAGATAATGAGCAGTTCTTC.

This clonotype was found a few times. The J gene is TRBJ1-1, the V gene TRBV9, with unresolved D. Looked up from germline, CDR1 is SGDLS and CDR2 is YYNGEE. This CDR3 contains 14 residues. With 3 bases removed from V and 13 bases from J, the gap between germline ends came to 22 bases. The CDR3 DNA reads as TGTGCCAGCAGCGAAGGGTCAGATACGCAGTATTTTTTCTTT. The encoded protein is CASSEGSDTQYFFF.

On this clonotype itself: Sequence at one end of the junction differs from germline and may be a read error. The CDR3 region has the DNA TGCGCCAGCAGCCTAGGCCTTGCAAGGAGCTACACCTTC. This translates into CASSLGLARSYTF. This chain uses TRBV5-4 with TRBJ1-2, with D unresolved. Germline values: CDR1 SGHNT, CDR2 YYREEE (reference sequence). This CDR3 is 13 amino acids long.

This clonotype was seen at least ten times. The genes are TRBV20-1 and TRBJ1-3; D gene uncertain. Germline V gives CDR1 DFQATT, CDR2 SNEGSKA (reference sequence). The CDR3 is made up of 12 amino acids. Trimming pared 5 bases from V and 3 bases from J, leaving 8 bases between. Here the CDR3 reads CSAVIDGNTIYF. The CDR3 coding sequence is TGCAGTGCTGTGATAGATGGAAACACCATATATTTT.

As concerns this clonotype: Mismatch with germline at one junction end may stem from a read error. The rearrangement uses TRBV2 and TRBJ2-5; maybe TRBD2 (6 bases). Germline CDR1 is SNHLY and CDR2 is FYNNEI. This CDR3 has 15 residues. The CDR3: CASGLGAGNEETLYF. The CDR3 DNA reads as TGTGCCAGCGGCTTAGGTGCGGGAAATGAGGAGACCCTGTACTTC.

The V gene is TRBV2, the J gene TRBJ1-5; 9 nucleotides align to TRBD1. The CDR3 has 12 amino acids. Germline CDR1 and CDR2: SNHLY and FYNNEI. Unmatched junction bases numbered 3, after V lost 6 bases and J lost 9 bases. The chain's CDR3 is CASRGTGRPQHF. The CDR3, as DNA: TGTGCCAGCAGGGGGACAGGGAGGCCCCAGCATTTT.

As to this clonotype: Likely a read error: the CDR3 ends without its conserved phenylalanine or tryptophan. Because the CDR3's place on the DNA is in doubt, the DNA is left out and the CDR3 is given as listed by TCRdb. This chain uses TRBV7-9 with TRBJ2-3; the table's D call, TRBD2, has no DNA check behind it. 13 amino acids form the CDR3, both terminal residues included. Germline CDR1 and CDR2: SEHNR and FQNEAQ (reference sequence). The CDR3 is CASSPQRSGTSDD.

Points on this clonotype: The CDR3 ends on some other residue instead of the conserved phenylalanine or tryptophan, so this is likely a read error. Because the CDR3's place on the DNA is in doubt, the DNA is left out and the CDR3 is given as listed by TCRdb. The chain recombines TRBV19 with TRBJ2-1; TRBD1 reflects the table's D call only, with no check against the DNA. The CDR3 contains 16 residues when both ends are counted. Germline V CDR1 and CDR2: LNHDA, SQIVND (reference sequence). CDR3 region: CASSMDRGSGTEAFFV.

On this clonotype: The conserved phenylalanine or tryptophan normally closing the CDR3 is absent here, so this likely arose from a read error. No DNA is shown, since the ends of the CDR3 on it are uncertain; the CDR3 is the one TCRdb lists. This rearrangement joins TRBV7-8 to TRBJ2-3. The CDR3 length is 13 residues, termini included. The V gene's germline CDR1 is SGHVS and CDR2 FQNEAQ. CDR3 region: CASRYDGADTQVG.

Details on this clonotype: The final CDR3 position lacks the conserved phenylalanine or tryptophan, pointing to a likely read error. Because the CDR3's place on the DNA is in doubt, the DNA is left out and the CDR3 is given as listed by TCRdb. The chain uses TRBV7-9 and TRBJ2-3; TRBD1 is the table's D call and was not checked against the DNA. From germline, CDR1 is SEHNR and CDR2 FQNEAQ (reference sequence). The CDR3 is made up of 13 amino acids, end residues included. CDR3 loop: CASGVGGSDAPYV.

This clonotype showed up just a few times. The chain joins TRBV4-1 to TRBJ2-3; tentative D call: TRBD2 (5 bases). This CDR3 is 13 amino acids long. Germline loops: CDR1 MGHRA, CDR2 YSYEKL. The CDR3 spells CAFLDGGTDTQYF. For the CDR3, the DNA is TGCGCTTTCCTGGACGGGGGCACAGATACGCAGTATTTT.

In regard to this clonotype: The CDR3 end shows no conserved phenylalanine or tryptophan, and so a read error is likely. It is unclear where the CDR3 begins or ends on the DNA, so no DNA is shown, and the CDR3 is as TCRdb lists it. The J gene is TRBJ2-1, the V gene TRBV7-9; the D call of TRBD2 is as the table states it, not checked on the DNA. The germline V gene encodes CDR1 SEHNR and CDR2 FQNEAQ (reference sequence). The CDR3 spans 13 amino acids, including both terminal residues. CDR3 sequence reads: CASSYADGPEETL.

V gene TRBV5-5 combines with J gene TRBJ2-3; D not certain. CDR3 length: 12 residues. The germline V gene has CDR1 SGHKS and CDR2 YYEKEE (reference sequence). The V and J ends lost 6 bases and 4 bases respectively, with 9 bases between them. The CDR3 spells CASNEVSDTQYF. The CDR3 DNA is TGTGCCAGCAACGAGGTGTCAGATACGCAGTATTTT. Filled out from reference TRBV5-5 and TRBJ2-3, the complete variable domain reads DAGVTQSPTHLIKTRGQQVTLRCSPISGHKSVSWYQQVLGQGPQFIFQYYEKEERGRGNFPDRFSARQFPNYSSELNVNALLLGDSALYLCASNEVSDTQYFGPGTRLTVL.

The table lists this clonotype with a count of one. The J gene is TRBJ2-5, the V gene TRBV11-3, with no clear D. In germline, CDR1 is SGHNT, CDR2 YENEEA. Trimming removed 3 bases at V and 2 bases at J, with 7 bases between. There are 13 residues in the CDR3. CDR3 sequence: CASSFDLQETQYF. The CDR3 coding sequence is TGTGCCAGCAGCTTCGATCTGCAAGAGACCCAGTACTTC.

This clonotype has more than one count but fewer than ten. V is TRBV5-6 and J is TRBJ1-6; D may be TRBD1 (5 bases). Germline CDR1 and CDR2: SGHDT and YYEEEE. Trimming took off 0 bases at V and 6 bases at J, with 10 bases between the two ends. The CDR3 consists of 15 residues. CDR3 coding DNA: TGTGCCAGCAGCTTGGAGAGGGGCAGTAATTCACCCCTCCACTTT. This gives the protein CASSLERGSNSPLHF.